This T cell receptor (beta chain) was captured in a study of cytomegalovirus exposure and HLA in healthy donors. Study outcomes and limitations: For most TCR beta V segments, an earlier analysis put the productive rate at about 90% or about 30% of the time.

Trimming pared 4 bases from V and 4 bases from J, leaving 5 bases between. The CDR3 has 12 residues. Germline V CDR1 and CDR2: SEHNR, FQNEAQ (reference sequence). A multiplex PCR was run with 60 Vbeta primers and 13 Jbeta primers. Sequencing was performed with immunoSEQ multiplex PCR; in TCRdb, only in-frame clones are kept and a portion is missing. The profile shows about 94,000 clones, roughly three fifths of them singletons. With respect to this clone: What it binds is not known.

The TCR was taken from a man aged 30 to 39 in good health and CMV-seronegative. Sample: PBMCs. This chain connects TRBV7-9 to TRBJ1-5; D is unresolved. DNA of the CDR3: TGTGCCAGCAGCTCCCCGAATCAGCCCCAGCATTTT. It encodes CASSSPNQPQHF.